The sequence of this TCR beta chain was determined in a study of cytomegalovirus exposure and HLA in healthy donors (dated by TCRdb to the late 2010s). Regarding the study in general: A later analysis indicated that the 130 or so validation repertoires were generated on the platform also employed for the 650 to 850 repertoires of the first cohort. The study was designed to test whether signatures of past pathogen exposure could be identified by cataloging public T cell receptors. In addition to the first cohort of roughly 670 subjects, a separate validation cohort of 120 different subjects was used. High-throughput TCR immunosequencing, statistical association of individual TCRs with disease status, and machine learning were combined to predict cytomegalovirus infection status. General study outcomes and caveats: In vitro tests confirmed that a few of the cytomegalovirus-associated TCR beta chains recognize cytomegalovirus antigens. The validation cohort had no HLA typing available for a later analysis, so co-occurrence within that cohort was assessed over all 120 or so repertoires. In a later analysis, TCRs clustered in the first cohort were found to also tend to co-occur in the roughly 120 validation repertoires, with 85% to 95% of cluster scores above 0. Across donors, most TCR sequences were observed very rarely, whereas some public TCRs were present in many individuals. The study gave a list of about 170 TCR beta chains associated with cytomegalovirus. According to the authors, the approach could potentially be generalized to other disease states and immunological phenotypes. The classifier was reported to diagnose cytomegalovirus status with high specificity and sensitivity in both the original cohort and the validation cohort.

The library was built by means of the immunoSEQ multiplex PCR assay. The authors' pipeline ran thus. A statistical classification framework was developed to diagnose cytomegalovirus status using the catalog of TCR beta chain sequences. Sourced from immuneACCESS, this table was stored by TCRdb with only in-frame sequences that have V and J called. A share of the clones is absent; for the studies checked, an unresolved V gene accounts for under half, and the remainder has no known explanation. For V, J and clone size, that table is used; D and trimming come from the DNA. Across this sample there are about 330,000 clones, with roughly 87% seen only once. Together, the top ten hold over 1% of the sample. The donors belonged to the validation cohort of roughly 120 subjects, which was separate from the roughly 670-subject first cohort. Regarding this clone: The antigen it binds to is not known. Base qualities are not provided; no much larger clone lies one nucleotide away.

The germline V gene (reference sequence) specifies LNHDA as CDR1 and SQIVND as CDR2. Taken from cysteine to phenylalanine, the CDR3 has 15 residues. The sequence is cut down to CDR3 DNA, 45 bases in frame from base 1. Relative to germline, V is 4 bases shorter and J is 3 bases shorter, with 13 bases between their ends. Sequences were obtained from PBMCs. The chain couples TRBV19 to TRBJ1-5, with no D gene named confidently. This clonotype was obtained from a woman aged 25 to 45 in good health and CMV-seropositive. The DNA sequence is as follows: TGTGCCAGTAGTACTGGACTCCGAAACAATCAGCCCCAGCATTTT. This is translated as CASSTGLRNNQPQHF.